This record looks at one T cell receptor (beta chain) sequence and its context. As yet, its antigen is unknown. The data are from a study of radiation and T cells in renal cell carcinoma. Study-level background: Nephrectomy followed 15 Gy stereotactic body radiation by 4 weeks. General study results and limits: From baseline, blood top tumor clonotypes peaked at 2 weeks post-radiation.

CDR1 is GTSNPN, CDR2 SVGIG, per germline (reference sequence). V shed 0 bases and J 5 bases; nucleotides not matched to a gene: 4. CDR3 length: 13 amino acids. Time point defined: baseline pretreatment blood. The sample's treatment: 15 Gy SBRT to primary tumor, nephrectomy 4 weeks later. Radiation-treated patients gave blood at baseline, week 2 and week 4. Generated by immunoSEQ multiplex PCR, the TCRdb table keeps only in-frame clones and is missing some. The sample has 150,000 or so clones, about 88% seen once. The source of this sequence is a woman in her sixties or seventies with renal cell carcinoma. The rearrangement uses TRBV30 and TRBJ2-7; 7 bases fit TRBD1. The sample was blood, taken from a patient whose treatment included radiotherapy and nephrectomy. The CDR3 region is CAWSVRQGDEQYF. The CDR3, as DNA: TGTGCCTGGAGTGTACGGCAGGGGGACGAGCAGTACTTC.